The T cell receptor beta chain described here comes from a study of technical replicates of blood from a few donors. CDR3 length: 16 amino acids. The V end was cut by 2 bases, the J end by 1 base, with 13 bases between. Germline V gene lookup returns CDR1 SGHTS and CDR2 YDEGEE. Here immunoSEQ multiplex PCR was the method, and the copy in TCRdb shows in-frame clones only, minus some. The table records around 80,000 clones, roughly 90% of them present only once. The chain has TRBV5-8 and TRBJ1-5; D ambiguous. The sample comprised T cells isolated from PBMCs. The source is a human donor in good health. Written as DNA, the CDR3 is TGTGCCAGCAGCTTAGGCCTTGTGAGGAGCAATCAGCCCCAGCATTTT. It encodes CASSLGLVRSNQPQHF.